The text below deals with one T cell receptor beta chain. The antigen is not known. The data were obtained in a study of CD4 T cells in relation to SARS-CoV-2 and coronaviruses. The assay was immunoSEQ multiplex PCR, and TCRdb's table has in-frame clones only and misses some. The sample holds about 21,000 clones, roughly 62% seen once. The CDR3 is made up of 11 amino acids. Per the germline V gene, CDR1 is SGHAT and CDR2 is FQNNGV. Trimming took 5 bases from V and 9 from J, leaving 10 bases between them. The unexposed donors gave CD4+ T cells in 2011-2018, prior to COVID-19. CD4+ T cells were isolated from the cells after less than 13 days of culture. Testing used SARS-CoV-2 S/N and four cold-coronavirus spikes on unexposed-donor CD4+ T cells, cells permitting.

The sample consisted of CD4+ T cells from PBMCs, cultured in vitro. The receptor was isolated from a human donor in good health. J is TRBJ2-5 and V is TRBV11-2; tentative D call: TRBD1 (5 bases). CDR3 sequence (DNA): TGTGCCAGCAGCATGATAGGGGCCCAGTACTTC. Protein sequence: CASSMIGAQYF.